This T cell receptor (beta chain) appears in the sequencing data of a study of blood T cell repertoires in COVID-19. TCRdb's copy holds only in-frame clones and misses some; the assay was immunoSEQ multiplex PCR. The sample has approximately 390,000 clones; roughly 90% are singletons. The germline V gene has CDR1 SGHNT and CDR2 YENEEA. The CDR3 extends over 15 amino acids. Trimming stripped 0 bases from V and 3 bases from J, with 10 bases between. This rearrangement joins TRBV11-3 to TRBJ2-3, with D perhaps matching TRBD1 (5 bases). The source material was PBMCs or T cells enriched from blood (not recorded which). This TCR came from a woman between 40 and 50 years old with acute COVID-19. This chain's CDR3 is CASSLERGWTDTQYF. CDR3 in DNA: TGTGCCAGCAGCTTAGAAAGGGGTTGGACAGATACGCAGTATTTT.